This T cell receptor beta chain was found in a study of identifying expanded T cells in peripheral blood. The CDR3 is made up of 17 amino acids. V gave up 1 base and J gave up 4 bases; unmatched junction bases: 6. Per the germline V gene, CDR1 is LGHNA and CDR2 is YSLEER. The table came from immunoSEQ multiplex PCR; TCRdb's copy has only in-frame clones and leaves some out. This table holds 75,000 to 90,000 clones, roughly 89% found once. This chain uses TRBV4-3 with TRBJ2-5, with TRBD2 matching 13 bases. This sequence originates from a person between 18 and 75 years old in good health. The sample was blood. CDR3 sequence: CASSQATSGRAAETQYF. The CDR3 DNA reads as TGCGCCAGCAGCCAAGCAACTAGCGGGAGGGCCGCAGAGACCCAGTACTTC.